The 20 T cell receptor beta chains below come from one sample, sequenced in a study of blood T cell repertoires in COVID-19. Clones were read by immunoSEQ multiplex PCR, and TCRdb kept only the in-frame ones, dropping some. Counted here are approximately 240,000 clones, nearly 90% occurring once; the ten biggest clones make up about an eighth. Sequencing was carried out using peripheral blood. These receptors all stem from a woman aged 18-30 years who had recovered from COVID-19.

CDR3 in DNA: TGTGCCAGCAGCTTACATCCGGGGGGCCTTAACTTCAATCAGCCCCAGCATTTT. This sequence encodes CASSLHPGGLNFNQPQHF. The chain couples TRBV7-8 to TRBJ1-5, with TRBD1 as a possible D gene (6 bases). CDR1 and CDR2 (germline): SGHVS, FQNEAQ. The CDR3 length is 18 residues. The V end was cut by 2 bases, the J end by 3 bases, with 20 bases between.

V gene TRBV27 combines with J gene TRBJ2-1; maybe TRBD2 (6 bases). V lost 0 bases to trimming and J lost 12 bases, with 21 bases between them. Germline-derived CDR1 and CDR2 are MNHEY and SMNVEV (reference sequence). This CDR3 spans 16 amino acids. The CDR3 DNA reads TGTGCCAGCAGTTTATCCGTAAAAGGGGCGGGATCGGTGCAGTTCTTC. Translated: CASSLSVKGAGSVQFF.

V gene TRBV7-9 combines with J gene TRBJ2-7; TRBD1 aligns across 8 bases. Germline CDR1 and CDR2: SEHNR and FQNEAQ (reference sequence). The trim removed 3 bases at V and 1 base at J, leaving 8 bases unmatched. CDR3 length: 16 amino acids. CDR3 region: CASSLGDRDRSYEQYF. The DNA for the CDR3 is TGTGCCAGCAGCTTGGGTGACCGGGACAGGTCCTACGAGCAGTACTTC.

The chain recombines TRBV6-5 with TRBJ2-1; 7 bases fit TRBD2. V was clipped by 2 bases and J by 7 bases; unmatched bases: 5. Germline V gene lookup returns CDR1 MNHEY and CDR2 SVGAGI. The CDR3 extends over 14 amino acids. CDR3 sequence reads: CASSYGLDINEQFF. CDR3 coding DNA: TGTGCCAGCAGTTACGGACTAGATATTAATGAGCAGTTCTTC.

The rearrangement links TRBV6-5 to TRBJ1-1, with 7 bases matching TRBD1. From germline, CDR1 is MNHEY and CDR2 SVGAGI. This CDR3 region has 13 residues. The V gene end was trimmed by 6 bases and the J gene end by 4 bases; junction bases not matched to a gene: 5. The CDR3 is CASSESGGTEAFF. The CDR3 DNA is TGTGCCAGCAGCGAGTCAGGGGGCACTGAAGCTTTCTTT.

This clone was recorded a few times. V and J are TRBV6-5 and TRBJ2-1; 11 bases are shared with TRBD2. V shed 2 bases and J 3 bases; nucleotides not matched to a gene: 3. CDR1 is MNHEY and CDR2 is SVGAGI in the germline V gene. CDR3 size: 16 residues. CDR3 sequence (DNA): TGTGCCAGCAGTTACATTAGCGGGAGGGGCTACAATGAGCAGTTCTTC. It translates to CASSYISGRGYNEQFF.

The V gene is TRBV6-5, the J gene TRBJ2-7; 10 bases line up with TRBD2. Germline values: CDR1 MNHEY, CDR2 SVGAGI. There are 15 residues in the CDR3. With V trimmed by 5 bases and J by 4 bases, 8 bases remained unmatched. The CDR3 is CASSRWTSGVYEQYF. DNA for the CDR3: TGTGCCAGCAGTCGTTGGACTAGCGGAGTTTACGAGCAGTACTTC.

The rearrangement links TRBV11-2 to TRBJ1-2; TRBD1 aligns across 8 bases. Germline V gene lookup returns CDR1 SGHAT and CDR2 FQNNGV. V gave up 3 bases and J gave up 7 bases; unmatched junction bases: 7. The CDR3 covers 14 residues. The CDR3 nucleotides are TGTGCCAGCAGCTTCGGACAGGGTATGGGTGGCTACACCTTC. Residues: CASSFGQGMGGYTF.

The J gene is TRBJ2-5, the V gene TRBV2; 8 nucleotides agree with TRBD2. Germline trimming cut 7 bases from V and 6 bases from J; bases unmatched to any gene: 10. CDR3 length: 14 residues. Per germline, CDR1 SNHLY and CDR2 FYNNEI. CDR3 bases: TGTGCCAGCACCAGGGCGGGGGGCTGGAAGACCCAGTACTTC. It translates to CASTRAGGWKTQYF.

The V gene is TRBV5-5, the J gene TRBJ2-7; tentative D call: TRBD1 (6 bases). Germline V lookup: CDR1 SGHKS, CDR2 YYEKEE (reference sequence). Trimming stripped 4 bases from V and 3 bases from J, with 14 bases between. The CDR3 runs 14 residues. CDR3 nucleotides: TGTGCCAGCAGCCCAAGGACAGAAAACTACGAGCAGTACTTC. Translation: CASSPRTENYEQYF. The full variable domain, completed using reference TRBV5-5 and TRBJ2-7, is DAGVTQSPTHLIKTRGQQVTLRCSPISGHKSVSWYQQVLGQGPQFIFQYYEKEERGRGNFPDRFSARQFPNYSSELNVNALLLGDSALYLCASSPRTENYEQYFGPGTRLTVT.

This clone was detected once. The chain uses TRBV4-3 and TRBJ2-3, with D perhaps matching TRBD1 (6 bases). CDR1 LGHNA and CDR2 YSLEER come from the germline V gene. Trimming took 0 bases from V and 2 from J, leaving 9 bases between them. This CDR3 region has 15 residues. In nucleotides, the CDR3 is TGCGCCAGCAGCCAAGACAGGGGAAACACAGATACGCAGTATTTT. Its translation: CASSQDRGNTDTQYF.

The V call is TRBV7-9, the J call TRBJ2-7; TRBD1 is a possible D gene (6 bases). V was trimmed by 1 base and J by 3 bases, leaving 10 bases between them. Germline loops: CDR1 SEHNR, CDR2 FQNEAQ (reference sequence). The length of the CDR3 is 14 residues. The CDR3 DNA reads as TGTGCCAGCAGCTTAGGGGGGCAGGTCTACGAGCAGTACTTC. Amino acids: CASSLGGQVYEQYF.

The CDR3 nucleotides read TGTGCCAGCAGCAAAGCTGGATTAGGGGGCGGATGTACTGAAGCTTTCTTT. It is translated as CASSKAGLGGGCTEAFF. This chain links TRBV21-1 with TRBJ1-1; the table's D call of TRBD1 was not tested on the DNA. TRBV21-1 is flagged as a pseudogene. There are 17 residues in the CDR3.

The chain joins TRBV12-2 to TRBJ2-2; TRBD2 is the table's D call, not checked against the DNA. TRBV12-2 is labeled a pseudogene. The CDR3 sequence is 23 residues long. As DNA, the CDR3 is TGTGCAAGTCGCGCCCCGGGATTTAGAGTAACATTGTGGGAAATAGCGTCAGGCGGGGAGCTGTTTTTT. Translation gives CASRAPGFRVTLWEIASGGELFF.

The chain links TRBV6-2 or TRBV6-3 to TRBJ2-7; no clear D. Per germline, CDR1 MNHEY and CDR2 SVGEGT. The V gene lost 2 bases and the J gene lost 0 bases, with 8 bases spanning the gap. The CDR3 runs to 14 residues. DNA for the CDR3: TGTGCCAGCAGTTACGGCGGAACCTCCTACGAGCAGTACTTC. It is translated as CASSYGGTSYEQYF.

The rearrangement joins TRBV5-1 to TRBJ1-6; a weak D match, TRBD1 (5 bases). In germline, CDR1 is SGHRS, CDR2 YFSETQ. Trimming cost V 4 bases and J 3 bases, with 8 bases left between them. The CDR3 runs to 14 residues. CDR3 region: CASSPDSYNSPLHF. The CDR3 DNA sequence: TGCGCCAGCAGCCCCGACAGCTATAATTCACCCCTCCACTTT.

The chain recombines TRBV5-1 with TRBJ1-1; TRBD1 might be the D (5 bases). The germline CDR1 and CDR2 sequences are SGHRS and YFSETQ. CDR3 size: 12 residues. Trimming left V 0 bases short and J 6 bases short, with 6 bases between. The CDR3 bases are TGCGCCAGCAGCTTGGCAGGGTCTGAAGCTTTCTTT. It specifies CASSLAGSEAFF.

The chain joins TRBV11-2 to TRBJ2-7; 8 bases align to TRBD1. Germline V gene lookup returns CDR1 SGHAT and CDR2 FQNNGV. The V segment lost 5 bases and the J segment 1 base; nucleotides outside the gene matches: 7. This CDR3 contains 15 residues. CDR3 in amino acids: CASSIRDRPSYEQYF. CDR3 nucleotide sequence: TGTGCCAGCAGCATCCGGGACAGGCCTTCCTACGAGCAGTACTTC.

The V gene is TRBV7-2, the J gene TRBJ1-2; no reliable D call. Germline V lookup: CDR1 SGHTA, CDR2 FQGNSA. V lost 5 bases and J 5 bases, leaving 21 bases between the germline ends. CDR3 length equals 16 residues. DNA for the CDR3: TGTGCCAGCAGCAAGGTCGTTCCGGGAGCCGGATATGGCTACACCTTC. It encodes CASSKVVPGAGYGYTF.

J is TRBJ1-5 and V is TRBV19; 7 nucleotides agree with TRBD1. The V gene end was trimmed by 6 bases and the J gene end by 3 bases; junction bases not matched to a gene: 11. This CDR3 spans 16 amino acids. Germline lookup yields CDR1 LNHDA and CDR2 SQIVND (reference sequence). For the CDR3, the DNA is TGTGCCAGTAGGATCGGGACAGCGATCAACAATCAGCCCCAGCATTTT. Translated, it gives CASRIGTAINNQPQHF.